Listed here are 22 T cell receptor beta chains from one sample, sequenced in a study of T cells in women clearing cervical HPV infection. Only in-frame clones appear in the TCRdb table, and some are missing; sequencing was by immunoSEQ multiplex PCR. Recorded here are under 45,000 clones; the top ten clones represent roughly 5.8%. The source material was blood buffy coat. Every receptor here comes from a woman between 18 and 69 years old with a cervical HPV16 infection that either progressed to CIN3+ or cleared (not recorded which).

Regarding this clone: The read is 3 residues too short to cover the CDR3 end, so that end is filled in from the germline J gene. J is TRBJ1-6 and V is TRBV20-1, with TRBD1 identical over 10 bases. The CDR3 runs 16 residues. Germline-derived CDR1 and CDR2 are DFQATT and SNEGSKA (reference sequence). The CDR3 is CSARGLPGQGRTTLHF. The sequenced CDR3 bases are TGCAGTGCTAGAGGTCTCCCGGGACAGGGGAGAACAACC.

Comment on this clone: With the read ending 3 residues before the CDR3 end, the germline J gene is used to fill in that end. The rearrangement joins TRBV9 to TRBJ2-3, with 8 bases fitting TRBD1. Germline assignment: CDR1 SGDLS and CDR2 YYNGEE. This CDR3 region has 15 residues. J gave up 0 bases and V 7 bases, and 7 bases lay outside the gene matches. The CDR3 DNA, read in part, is TGTGCCAGCGCCTTCCGGGACAGGAGCACAGATACG. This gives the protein CASAFRDRSTDT. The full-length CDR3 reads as CASAFRDRSTDTQYF.

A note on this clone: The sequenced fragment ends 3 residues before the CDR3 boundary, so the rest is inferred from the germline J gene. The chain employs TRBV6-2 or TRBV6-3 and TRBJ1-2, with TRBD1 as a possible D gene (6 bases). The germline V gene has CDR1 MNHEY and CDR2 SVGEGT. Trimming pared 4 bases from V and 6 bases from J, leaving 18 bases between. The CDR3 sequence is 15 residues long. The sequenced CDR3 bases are TGTGCCAGCAGTTTCCGGGACACCCCGCTGGATGGC. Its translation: CASSFRDTPLDG. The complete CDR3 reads CASSFRDTPLDGYTF.

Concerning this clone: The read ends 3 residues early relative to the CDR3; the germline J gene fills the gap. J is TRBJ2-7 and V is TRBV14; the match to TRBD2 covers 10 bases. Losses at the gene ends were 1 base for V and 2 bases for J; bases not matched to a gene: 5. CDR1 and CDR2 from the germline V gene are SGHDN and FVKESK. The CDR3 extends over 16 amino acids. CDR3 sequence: CASSQGLAGLTYEQYF. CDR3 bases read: TGTGCCAGCAGCCAAGGACTAGCGGGCCTTACCTACGAG. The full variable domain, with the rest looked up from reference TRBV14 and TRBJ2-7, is EAGVTQFPSHSVIEKGQTVTLRCDPISGHDNLYWYRRVMGKEIKFLLHFVKESKQDESGMPNNRFLAERTGGTYSTLKVQPAELEDSGVYFCASSQGLAGLTYEQYFGPGTRLTVT.

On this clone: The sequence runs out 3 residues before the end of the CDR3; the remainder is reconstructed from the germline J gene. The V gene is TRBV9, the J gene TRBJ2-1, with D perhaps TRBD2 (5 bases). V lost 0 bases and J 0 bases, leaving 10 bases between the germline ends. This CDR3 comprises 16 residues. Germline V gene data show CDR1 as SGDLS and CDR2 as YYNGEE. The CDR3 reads CASSVGSGLSYNEQFF. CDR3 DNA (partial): TGTGCCAGCAGCGTAGGAAGCGGACTCTCCTACAATGAG.

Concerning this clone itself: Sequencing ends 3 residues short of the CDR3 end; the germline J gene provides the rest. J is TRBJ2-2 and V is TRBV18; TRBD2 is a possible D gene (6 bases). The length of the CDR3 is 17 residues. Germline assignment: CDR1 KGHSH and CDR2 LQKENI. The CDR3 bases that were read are TGTGCCAGCTCACCACAGCTAGTCGGGACTGGGGCCAACGTG. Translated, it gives CASSPQLVGTGANV. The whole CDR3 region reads CASSPQLVGTGANVLFF.

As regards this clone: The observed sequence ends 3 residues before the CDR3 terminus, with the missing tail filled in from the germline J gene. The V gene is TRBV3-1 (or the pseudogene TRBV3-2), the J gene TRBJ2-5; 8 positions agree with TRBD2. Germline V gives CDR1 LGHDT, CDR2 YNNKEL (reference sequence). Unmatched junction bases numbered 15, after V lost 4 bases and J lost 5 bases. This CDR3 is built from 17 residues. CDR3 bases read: TGTGCCAGCAGCCTCGGGGGGAAGCGGGAGTGGTGGGAGACC. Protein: CASSLGGKREWWET. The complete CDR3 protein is CASSLGGKREWWETQYF.

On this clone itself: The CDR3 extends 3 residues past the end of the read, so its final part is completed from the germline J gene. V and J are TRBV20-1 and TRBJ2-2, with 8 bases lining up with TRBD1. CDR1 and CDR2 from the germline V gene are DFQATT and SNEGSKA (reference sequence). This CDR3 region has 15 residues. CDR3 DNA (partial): TGCAGTGCTAGACCTATTCAGGGGGCCGGTGAAAAG. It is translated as CSARPIQGAGEK. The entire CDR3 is CSARPIQGAGEKLFF.

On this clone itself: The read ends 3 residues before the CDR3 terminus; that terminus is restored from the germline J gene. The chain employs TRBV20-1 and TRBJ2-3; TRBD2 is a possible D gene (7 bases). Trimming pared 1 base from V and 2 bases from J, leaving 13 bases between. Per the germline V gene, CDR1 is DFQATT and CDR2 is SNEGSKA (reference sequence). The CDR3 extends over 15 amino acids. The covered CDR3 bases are TGCAGTGCTAGAGGGGCGGGGGCGCACACAGATACG. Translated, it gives CSARGAGAHTDT. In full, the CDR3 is CSARGAGAHTDTQYF.

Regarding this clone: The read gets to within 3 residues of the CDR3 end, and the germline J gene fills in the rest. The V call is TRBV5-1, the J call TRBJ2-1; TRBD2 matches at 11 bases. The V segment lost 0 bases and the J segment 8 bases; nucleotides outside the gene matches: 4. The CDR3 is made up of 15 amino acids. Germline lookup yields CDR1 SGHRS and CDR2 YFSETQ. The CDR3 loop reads CASSLELAGGDEQFF. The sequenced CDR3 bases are TGCGCCAGCAGCTTGGAGTTAGCGGGAGGGGATGAG.

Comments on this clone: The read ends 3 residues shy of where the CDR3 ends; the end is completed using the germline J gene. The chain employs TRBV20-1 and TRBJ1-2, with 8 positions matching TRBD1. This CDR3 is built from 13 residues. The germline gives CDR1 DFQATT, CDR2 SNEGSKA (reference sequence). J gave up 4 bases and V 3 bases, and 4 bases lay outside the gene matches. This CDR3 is CSARDRAGYGYTF. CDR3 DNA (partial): TGCAGTGCTAGGGACAGGGCGGGCTATGGC.

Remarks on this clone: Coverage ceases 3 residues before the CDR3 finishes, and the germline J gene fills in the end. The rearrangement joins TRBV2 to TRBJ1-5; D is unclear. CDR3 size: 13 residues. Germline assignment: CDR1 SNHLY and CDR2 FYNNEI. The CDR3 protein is CASSEAQMAPQHF. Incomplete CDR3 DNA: TGTGCCAGCAGTGAAGCCCAGATGGCACCC.

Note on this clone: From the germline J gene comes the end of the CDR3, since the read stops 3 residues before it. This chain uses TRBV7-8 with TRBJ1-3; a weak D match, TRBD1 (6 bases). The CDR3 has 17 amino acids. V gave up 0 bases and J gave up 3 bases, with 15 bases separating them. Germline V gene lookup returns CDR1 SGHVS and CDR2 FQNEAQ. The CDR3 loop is CASSLAGRGLGGNTIYF. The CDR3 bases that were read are TGTGCCAGCAGCTTAGCTGGGCGGGGGCTCGGTGGAAACACC.

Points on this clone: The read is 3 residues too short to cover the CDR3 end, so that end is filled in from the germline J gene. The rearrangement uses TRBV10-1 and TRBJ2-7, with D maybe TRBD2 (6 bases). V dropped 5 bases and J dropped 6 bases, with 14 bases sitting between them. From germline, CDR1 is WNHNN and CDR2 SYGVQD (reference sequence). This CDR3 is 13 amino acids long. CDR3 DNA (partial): TGCGCCAGCAGTAATCAGGTGGAGGGCGAG. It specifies CASSNQVEGE. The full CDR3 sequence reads CASSNQVEGEQYF.

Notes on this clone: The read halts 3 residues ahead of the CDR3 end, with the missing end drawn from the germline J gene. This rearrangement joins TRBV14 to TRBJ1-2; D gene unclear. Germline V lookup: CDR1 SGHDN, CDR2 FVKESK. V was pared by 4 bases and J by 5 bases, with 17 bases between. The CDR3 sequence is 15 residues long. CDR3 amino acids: CASSPQTFGVYGYTF. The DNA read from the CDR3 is TGTGCCAGCAGCCCCCAGACATTTGGAGTTTATGGC. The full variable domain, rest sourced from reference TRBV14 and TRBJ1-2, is EAGVTQFPSHSVIEKGQTVTLRCDPISGHDNLYWYRRVMGKEIKFLLHFVKESKQDESGMPNNRFLAERTGGTYSTLKVQPAELEDSGVYFCASSPQTFGVYGYTFGSGTRLTVV.

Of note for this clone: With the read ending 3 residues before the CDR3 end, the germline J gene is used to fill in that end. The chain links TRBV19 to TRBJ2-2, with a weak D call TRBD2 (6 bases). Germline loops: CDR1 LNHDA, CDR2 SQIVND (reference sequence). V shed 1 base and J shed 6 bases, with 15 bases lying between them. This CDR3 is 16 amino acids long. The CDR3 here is CASSIGEAGYSGELFF. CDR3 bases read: TGTGCCAGTAGTATAGGGGAAGCGGGCTATTCCGGGGAG.

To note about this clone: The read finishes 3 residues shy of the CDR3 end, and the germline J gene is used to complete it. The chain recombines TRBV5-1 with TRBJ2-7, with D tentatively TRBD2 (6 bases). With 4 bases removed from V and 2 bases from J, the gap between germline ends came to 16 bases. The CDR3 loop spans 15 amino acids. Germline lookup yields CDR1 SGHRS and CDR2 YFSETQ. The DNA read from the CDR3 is TGCGCCAGCAGCAATGACGGGGGAGAGGCCTACGAG. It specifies CASSNDGGEAYE. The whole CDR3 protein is CASSNDGGEAYEQYF.

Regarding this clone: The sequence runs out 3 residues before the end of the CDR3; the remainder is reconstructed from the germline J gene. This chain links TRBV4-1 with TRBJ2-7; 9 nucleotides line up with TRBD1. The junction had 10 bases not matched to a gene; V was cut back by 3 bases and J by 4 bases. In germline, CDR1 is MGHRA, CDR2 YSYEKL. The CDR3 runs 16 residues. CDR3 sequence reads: CASSHEGGQGGYEQYF. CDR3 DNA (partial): TGCGCCAGCAGCCACGAGGGGGGACAGGGAGGATACGAG.

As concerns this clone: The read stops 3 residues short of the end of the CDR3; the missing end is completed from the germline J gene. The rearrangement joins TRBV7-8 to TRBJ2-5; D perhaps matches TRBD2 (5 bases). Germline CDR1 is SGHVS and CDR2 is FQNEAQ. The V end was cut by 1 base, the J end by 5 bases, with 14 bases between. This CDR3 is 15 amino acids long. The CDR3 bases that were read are TGTGCCAGCAGCTTAGTAGGCGGACTCCGTGAGACC. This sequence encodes CASSLVGGLRET. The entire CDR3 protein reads CASSLVGGLRETQYF.

The CDR3 is CASTLAGTYNDYTF. CDR3 DNA (partial): TGTGCCAGTACTCTAGCGGGAACCTACAATGAC. This rearrangement joins TRBV19 to TRBJ1-2; D not certain. The CDR3 end lies 3 residues beyond the end of the read and is filled in from the germline J gene. The CDR3 covers 14 residues. Per germline, CDR1 LNHDA and CDR2 SQIVND (reference sequence).

The CDR3 sequence is CASSNGRGGGTEAFF. The DNA read from the CDR3 is TGCGCCAGCAGCAATGGCCGAGGGGGCGGCACTGAA. The chain uses TRBV5-1 and TRBJ1-1, with 7 bases aligning to TRBD1. The CDR3 end is not reached by the read, which stops 3 residues before it; the germline J gene fills it in. This CDR3 is 15 amino acids long. Germline-derived CDR1 and CDR2 are SGHRS and YFSETQ. With 4 bases clipped from V and 4 bases from J, the junction kept 10 bases outside the gene matches.

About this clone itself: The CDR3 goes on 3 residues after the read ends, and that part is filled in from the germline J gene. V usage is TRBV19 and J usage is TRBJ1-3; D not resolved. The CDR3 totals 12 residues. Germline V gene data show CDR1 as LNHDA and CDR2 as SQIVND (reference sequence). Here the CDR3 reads CASGETSGRIYF. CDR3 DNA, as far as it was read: TGTGCCAGTGGTGAGACTAGCGGGAGG.